One sample yielded the 21 T cell receptor beta chains listed below, sequenced in a study of shared clonotypes between healthy human individuals. CD45RO-negative CD8 cells positively selected for CCR7 made up the naive population, which excluded terminally differentiated effector memory CD45RA+ cells. Sequenced by immunoSEQ multiplex PCR; TCRdb stores in-frame clones only, minus some. Of around 2,000,000 clones in the sample, less than 95% are singletons; the top ten hold roughly 1.2%. Material for sequencing was naive CD8+ T cells sorted from blood. These receptors all stem from a man between 18 and 29 years old in good health.

This clone was found once. The chain uses TRBV2 and TRBJ1-1, with D perhaps TRBD1 (5 bases). Looked up from germline, CDR1 is SNHLY and CDR2 is FYNNEI. V shed 3 bases and J shed 0 bases, with 11 bases lying between them. CDR3 length: 15 residues. CDR3 amino acids: CASSDFLGVNTEAFF. The DNA for the CDR3 is TGTGCCAGCAGTGATTTCTTAGGGGTGAACACTGAAGCTTTCTTT.

Concerning this clone itself: The same CDR3 is also encoded by other DNA sequences in this sample. J is TRBJ1-3 and V is TRBV4-1; no reliable D call. Germline assignment: CDR1 MGHRA and CDR2 YSYEKL. The CDR3 consists of 15 residues. The V and J ends lost 0 bases and 4 bases respectively, with 10 bases between them. The DNA for the CDR3 is TGCGCCAGCAGCCAAGATCAAGGAACAGGAAACACCATATATTTT. Amino acid sequence: CASSQDQGTGNTIYF.

As for this clone: The identical CDR3 is also encoded by other nucleotide sequences in the sample. This chain joins TRBV7-6 and TRBJ2-7, with unresolved D. The CDR3 spans 12 residues. Trimming cost V 4 bases and J 2 bases, with 6 bases left between them. Germline V CDR1 and CDR2: SGHVS, FNYEAQ. Here the CDR3 reads CASSSGPYEQYF. CDR3 coding DNA: TGTGCCAGCAGCTCAGGACCCTACGAGCAGTACTTC.

The V and J genes are TRBV4-1 and TRBJ1-2; D is unclear. CDR3 length: 13 residues. Germline-derived CDR1 and CDR2 are MGHRA and YSYEKL. V was pared by 4 bases and J by 6 bases, with 12 bases between. As DNA, the CDR3 is TGCGCCAGCAGCCCCCTGGGAGGGAATGGCTACACCTTC. Translating gives CASSPLGGNGYTF.

This chain links TRBV4-1 with TRBJ2-2; TRBD2 aligns across 10 bases. V trimming: 1 base; J trimming: 5 bases; junction bases outside the gene matches: 7. Germline V gene data show CDR1 as MGHRA and CDR2 as YSYEKL. The CDR3 is 17 residues long. The CDR3 sequence: CASSQVPSGRGTGELFF. DNA of the CDR3: TGCGCCAGCAGCCAAGTTCCTAGCGGGAGAGGGACCGGGGAGCTGTTTTTT.

This chain connects TRBV5-1 to TRBJ1-1, with TRBD1 as a possible D gene (6 bases). This CDR3 contains 16 residues. The V end was cut by 0 bases, the J end by 5 bases, with 17 bases between. CDR1 is SGHRS and CDR2 is YFSETQ in the germline V gene. CDR3 sequence: CASSLGSTPRGTEAFF. CDR3 coding DNA: TGCGCCAGCAGCTTGGGATCGACACCCAGGGGAACTGAAGCTTTCTTT.

This chain links TRBV6-6 with TRBJ2-7, with TRBD1 as a possible D gene (6 bases). The V end was cut by 2 bases, the J end by 7 bases, with 15 bases between. CDR3 length equals 14 residues. Looked up from germline, CDR1 is MNHNY and CDR2 is SVGAGI (reference sequence). This CDR3 is CASSYAGTKKEQYF. The CDR3 DNA reads as TGTGCCAGCAGTTACGCCGGGACAAAAAAAGAGCAGTACTTC.

The chain joins TRBV6-1 to TRBJ2-4; 7 nucleotides align to TRBD2. The CDR3 consists of 13 residues. V was clipped by 4 bases and J by 8 bases; unmatched bases: 5. Germline V gene lookup returns CDR1 MNHNS and CDR2 SASEGT. The CDR3 region has the DNA TGTGCCAGCAGTGGAGCGGGGTTTGACATTCAGTACTTC. It specifies CASSGAGFDIQYF.

The chain is built from TRBV27 and TRBJ2-2; TRBD2 agrees at 9 bases. The V segment lost 5 bases and the J segment 6 bases; nucleotides outside the gene matches: 10. The CDR3 consists of 16 residues. CDR1 and CDR2 from the germline V gene are MNHEY and SMNVEV (reference sequence). The CDR3 sequence: CASSISPGLASGELFF. CDR3 in DNA: TGTGCCAGCAGTATCTCGCCGGGACTAGCCTCCGGGGAGCTGTTTTTT.

This clone appeared once. This sequence joins TRBV7-8 and TRBJ2-1, with TRBD2 as a possible D gene (5 bases). CDR1 is SGHVS and CDR2 is FQNEAQ in the germline V gene. The CDR3 consists of 13 residues. V was shortened by 10 bases and J by 7 bases, with 17 bases between the two germline ends. The CDR3 DNA reads as TGTGCCACCCACGGGGAAATTGGGAATGAGCAGTTCTTC. It codes for CATHGEIGNEQFF.

The gene calls are TRBV5-5 and TRBJ1-1; maybe TRBD1 (6 bases). Germline V CDR1 and CDR2: SGHKS, YYEKEE (reference sequence). The CDR3 is 13 amino acids. With 3 bases removed from V and 4 bases from J, the gap between germline ends came to 10 bases. CDR3 DNA: TGTGCCAGCAGCTGGACAGTGGGCACTGAAGCTTTCTTT. Amino acids: CASSWTVGTEAFF.

This chain links TRBV28 with TRBJ2-7; D uncertain. Per the germline V gene, CDR1 is MDHEN and CDR2 is SYDVKM. This CDR3 has 13 residues. Between the trimmed V and J ends, which lost 3 bases and 7 bases, there was a span of 13 bases. CDR3 nucleotides: TGTGCCAGCAGTTTCCCCAGTTCTAGTGAGCAGTACTTC. Amino acid sequence: CASSFPSSSEQYF.

This rearrangement joins TRBV2 to TRBJ2-1, with 9 bases lining up with TRBD1. The CDR3 has 19 amino acids. Germline CDR1 reads SNHLY; CDR2 reads FYNNEI. J lost 3 bases, V lost 4 bases, and 16 bases had no gene match. The CDR3, as DNA: TGTGCCAGCAGTGGCTACAGGGGGCAGGCCTCAGGGGGCTACAATGAGCAGTTCTTC. Protein sequence: CASSGYRGQASGGYNEQFF.

The chain links TRBV7-9 to TRBJ2-1; TRBD2 aligns across 7 bases. This CDR3 has 16 residues. Germline loops: CDR1 SEHNR, CDR2 FQNEAQ (reference sequence). The trim removed 5 bases at V and 4 bases at J, leaving 11 bases unmatched. Written as DNA, the CDR3 is TGTGCCAGCAGCAGTATCCTAGCGGAGTTTTACAATGAGCAGTTCTTC. This encodes CASSSILAEFYNEQFF.

This sequence joins TRBV19 and TRBJ1-2; maybe TRBD1 (6 bases). The ends were cut back, 3 bases at V and 5 bases at J, with 16 bases in the middle. The germline V gene has CDR1 LNHDA and CDR2 SQIVND (reference sequence). The CDR3 sequence is 15 residues long. CDR3 loop: CASSIPSEGHYGYTF. In DNA, the CDR3 is TGTGCCAGTAGTATCCCCTCGGAGGGACATTATGGCTACACCTTC.

On this clone itself: At the DNA level, this CDR3 is encoded by other sequences in the same sample as well. The J gene is TRBJ2-7, the V gene TRBV29-1, with D maybe TRBD1 (5 bases). Trimming removed 4 bases from V and 4 bases from J, with 11 bases in between. Per germline, CDR1 SQVTM and CDR2 ANQGSEA. The CDR3 is 12 amino acids. The chain's CDR3 is CSVVRQGYEQYF. The CDR3 DNA follows: TGCAGCGTTGTGAGGCAGGGATACGAGCAGTACTTC.

This rearrangement joins TRBV7-9 to TRBJ1-1, with D perhaps matching TRBD1 (6 bases). Germline lookup yields CDR1 SEHNR and CDR2 FQNEAQ (reference sequence). The CDR3 contains 16 residues. Trimming stripped 1 base from V and 0 bases from J, with 12 bases between. In nucleotides, the CDR3 is TGTGCCAGCAGCTTAGGACAGGAACCATTGAACACTGAAGCTTTCTTT. Protein: CASSLGQEPLNTEAFF.

This clone has a single count. The V call is TRBV28, the J call TRBJ2-7; 11 bases fit TRBD2. Germline CDR1 and CDR2: MDHEN and SYDVKM. The ends lost 4 bases at V and 4 bases at J; junction bases unmatched: 6. This CDR3 has 15 residues. The DNA of the CDR3 is TGTGCCAGCAGTTATTTAGCGGGGGGGATGTACGAGCAGTACTTC. Amino acid sequence: CASSYLAGGMYEQYF.

The chain employs TRBV10-2 and TRBJ2-7; the match to TRBD1 covers 9 bases. The germline CDR1 and CDR2 sequences are WSHSY and SAAADI. The V gene end was trimmed by 0 bases and the J gene end by 5 bases; junction bases not matched to a gene: 11. CDR3 length: 17 amino acids. In DNA, the CDR3 is TGCGCCAGCAGTGAGTCGCAATCTAGGACAGGGGTGAACGAGCAGTACTTC. Protein sequence: CASSESQSRTGVNEQYF.

Comments on this clone: An end of the junction differs from the germline gene, which may be a read error. The chain links TRBV7-9 to TRBJ2-2; D not certain. The CDR3 is made up of 13 amino acids. The germline V gene encodes CDR1 SEHNR and CDR2 FQNEAQ (reference sequence). CDR3 loop: CASGLGTSGELFF. CDR3 bases: TGTGCCAGCGGCTTAGGAACCTCCGGGGAGCTGTTTTTT.

This rearrangement joins TRBV29-1 to TRBJ2-3; 10 bases agree with TRBD1. Germline loops: CDR1 SQVTM, CDR2 ANQGSEA. With V trimmed by 6 bases and J by 6 bases, 9 bases remained unmatched. This CDR3 region has 14 residues. The DNA for the CDR3 is TGCAGCGTCGTAAGACAGGGGGCTGGTGATACGCAGTATTTT. It is translated as CSVVRQGAGDTQYF.